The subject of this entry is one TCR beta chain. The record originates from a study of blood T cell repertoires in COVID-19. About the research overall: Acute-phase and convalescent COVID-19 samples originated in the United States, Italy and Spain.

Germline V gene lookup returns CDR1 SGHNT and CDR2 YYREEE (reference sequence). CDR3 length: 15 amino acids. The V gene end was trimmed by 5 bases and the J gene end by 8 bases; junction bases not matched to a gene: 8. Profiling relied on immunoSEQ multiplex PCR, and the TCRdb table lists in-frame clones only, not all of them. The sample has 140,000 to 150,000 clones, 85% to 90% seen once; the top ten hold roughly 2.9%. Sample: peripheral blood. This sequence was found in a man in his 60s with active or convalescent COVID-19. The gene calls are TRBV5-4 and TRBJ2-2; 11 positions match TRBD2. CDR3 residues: CASRKTLAGGGELFF. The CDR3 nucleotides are TGTGCCAGCAGGAAAACTCTAGCGGGAGGAGGGGAGCTGTTTTTT.